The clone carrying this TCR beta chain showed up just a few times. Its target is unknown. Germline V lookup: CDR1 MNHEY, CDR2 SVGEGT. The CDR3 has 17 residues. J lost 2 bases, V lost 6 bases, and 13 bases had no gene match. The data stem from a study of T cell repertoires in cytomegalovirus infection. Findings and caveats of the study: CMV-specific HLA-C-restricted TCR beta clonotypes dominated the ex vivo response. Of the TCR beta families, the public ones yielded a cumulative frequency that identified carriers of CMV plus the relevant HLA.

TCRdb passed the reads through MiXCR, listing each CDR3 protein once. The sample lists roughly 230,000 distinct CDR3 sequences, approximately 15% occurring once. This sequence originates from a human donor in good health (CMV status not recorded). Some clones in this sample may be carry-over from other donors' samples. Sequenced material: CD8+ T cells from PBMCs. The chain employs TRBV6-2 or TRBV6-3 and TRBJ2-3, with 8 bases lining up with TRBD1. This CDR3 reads CASRPERTGIITDTQYF. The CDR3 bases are TGTGCCAGCAGACCCGAACGGACAGGGATAATCACAGATACGCAGTATTTT.